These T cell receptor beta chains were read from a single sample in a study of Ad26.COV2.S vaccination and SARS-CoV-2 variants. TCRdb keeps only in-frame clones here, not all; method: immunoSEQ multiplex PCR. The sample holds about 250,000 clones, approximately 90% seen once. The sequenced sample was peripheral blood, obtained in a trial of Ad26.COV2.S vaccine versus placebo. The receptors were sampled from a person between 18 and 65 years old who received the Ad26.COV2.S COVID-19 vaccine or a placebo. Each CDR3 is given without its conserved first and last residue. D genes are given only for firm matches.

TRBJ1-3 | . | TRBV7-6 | ASSFRDTGNTIY
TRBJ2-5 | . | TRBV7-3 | ASSPRWQETQY
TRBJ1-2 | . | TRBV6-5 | ASSYPGDYGYT
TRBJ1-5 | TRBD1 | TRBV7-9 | ASSSGTGRNQPQH
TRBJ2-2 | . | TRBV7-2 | ASSTRPTNTGELF
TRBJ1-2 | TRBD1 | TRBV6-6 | ASSPTGTDSNRVNYGYT
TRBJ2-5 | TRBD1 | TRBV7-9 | ASTFGTGGRETQY
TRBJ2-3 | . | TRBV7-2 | AGGRDPRNRQY
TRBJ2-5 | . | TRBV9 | ASSVDGETQY
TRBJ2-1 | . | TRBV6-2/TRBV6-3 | ASSLAVSYNEQF
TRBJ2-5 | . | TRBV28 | ASSLNVQETQY
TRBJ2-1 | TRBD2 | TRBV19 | ASSVRLAGGPNDNEQF
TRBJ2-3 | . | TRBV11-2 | ASSMVGTGTTDTQY
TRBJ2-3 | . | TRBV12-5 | ASGLVVGRGPWTDTQY
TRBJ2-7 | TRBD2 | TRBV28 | ASSLLPSGGYEQY
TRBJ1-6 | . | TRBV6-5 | ASSYSTGTPPLH
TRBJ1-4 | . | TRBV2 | ASTRITGEKLF
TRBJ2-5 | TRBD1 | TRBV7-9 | ASSSLTGRMETQY
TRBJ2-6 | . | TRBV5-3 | ARSSGFLGTGANVLT
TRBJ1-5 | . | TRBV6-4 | ASSQEPNQPQH
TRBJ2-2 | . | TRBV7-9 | ASSLNPGELF
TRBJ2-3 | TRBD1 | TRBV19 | ASSTDRGRTDTQY
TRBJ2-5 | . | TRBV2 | ASSVTTEETQY
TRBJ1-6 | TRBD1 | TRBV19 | ASRPDRVNSPLH
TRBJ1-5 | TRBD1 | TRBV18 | ASSDKGQLNQPQH
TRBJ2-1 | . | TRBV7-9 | ASSLSTGANEQF
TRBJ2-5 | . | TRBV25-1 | ASSESIKTQY
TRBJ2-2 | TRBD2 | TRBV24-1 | ATSDLLLYGVSGGLFNTGELF
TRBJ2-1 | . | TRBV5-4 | ASSLPGRQFNEQF
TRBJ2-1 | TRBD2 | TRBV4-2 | ASSQVGLAGGSYNEQF
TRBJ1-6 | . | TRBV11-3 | ASSKTPLH
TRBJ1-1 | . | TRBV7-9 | ASSLETANTEAF
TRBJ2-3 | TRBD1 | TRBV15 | ATLLTGGSDTQY
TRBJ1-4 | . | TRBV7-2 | ASSLTGSEKLF
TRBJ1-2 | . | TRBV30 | AWSPGWVGYGYT
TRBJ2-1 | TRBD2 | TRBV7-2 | ASSFASGGANEQF
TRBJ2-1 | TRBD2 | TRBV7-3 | ASSFTSGAGNEQF
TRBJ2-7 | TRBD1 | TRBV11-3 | ASSGTGDYEQY